This T cell receptor beta chain was found in a study of early T cells in non-severe SARS-CoV-2 infection. The length of the CDR3 is 14 residues. V lost 1 base to trimming and J lost 5 bases, with 8 bases between them. Germline CDR1 reads SGHTA; CDR2 reads FQGNSA. From the 5' RACE reads, TCRdb called clonotypes with MiXCR, one entry per CDR3 protein. The sample consists of 35,000 to 45,000 distinct CDR3 sequences, less than 6.5% of them appearing once. The sample consisted of whole blood, taken at baseline. The chain carries TRBV7-2 and TRBJ2-2, with D perhaps TRBD2 (6 bases). The clonotype originates from an adult who was a healthcare worker with PCR-confirmed SARS-CoV-2 infection or an uninfected control (not recorded which). The CDR3 reads CASSLDRETGELFF. CDR3 coding DNA: TGTGCCAGCAGCTTAGACCGGGAGACCGGGGAGCTGTTTTTT.